This T cell receptor (beta chain) was sequenced during a study of T cell responses to AZD1222 COVID-19 vaccine (dated by TCRdb to 2020 to 2022). About the full investigation: TCR sequencing was performed for roughly 240 trial participants, of whom 200 to 220 were given two doses of AZD1222 and approximately 26 were given two doses of MenACWY control vaccine. Enrollment into the trials was organized by age into subgroups of 18-55, 56-69 and 70-plus years, and those subgroups contained about 150, 27 and 61 TCR-sequenced participants, respectively. Study-wide findings and limitations: Participants were mostly white British, with more females than males. The authors suggested clonal diversity may have been underestimated. Because no day 14 peak-response samples were available, repertoires were characterized only after the peak T cell response. Reportedly, almost half of the unique spike-specific TCRs recognized epitopes lying outside the regions that are mutated in the B.1.351 and B.1.1.7 variants. The 56-69-year group was small, and its depth increase did not reach significance, likely because of low power. CD4 TCRs associated with the vaccine covered the entire spike protein, and the dominant responses were in regions 160-218 and 743-854. Only six or seven AZD1222 recipients were SARS-CoV-2 seropositive at baseline, limiting conclusions about previously exposed vaccinees. Spike-specific TCR breadth and depth rose significantly after two AZD1222 doses compared with day 0 and with MenACWY recipients.

The CDR3 regions of human TCRbeta chains were subjected to immunosequencing. Under the source paper's analysis protocol: TCRs in the repertoires were matched against a reference library of SARS-CoV-2-specific TCRs that had been generated with the MIRA antigen-specificity platform. Breadth meant the fraction of unique TCRs that were SARS-CoV-2-associated, whereas depth meant the fraction of total T cells that were SARS-CoV-2-associated. Using the MIRA data, every spike-specific TCR was mapped to the spike region that the TCR reacted to and assigned to either a CD4 or a CD8 class. Log10-transformed breadth and depth values were compared by one-way ANOVA with Sidak's multiple comparisons tests. In its TCRdb copy, this immuneACCESS table keeps in-frame sequences only and misses some clones. Where compared with another copy, unresolved V genes explain less than half of these, and the others have no known cause. V and J calls and clone size follow that table, whereas D and trimming were derived from the DNA. The sample data list 100,000 to 150,000 clones, and about 90% of these were observed just once. The ten largest clones add up to 1.9% of the sample.

This clone came up once. Which antigen it targets is not known. No quality values exist for individual bases; no much larger clone is one base distant. Taken with the paper, the label for time point translates to: about 28 days (+/-7) after the second vaccine dose. AZD1222 recipients whose second dose came at about 4 weeks and those whose second dose came at about 12 weeks were combined into one group, since spike-specific TCR depth and breadth did not differ between the two schedules. Samples from vaccinated people were obtained from the UK trials COV001 and COV002, which included a single-blind randomized controlled phase 2/3 trial of AZD1222 (ChAdOx1 nCoV-19) in healthy adults. For TCRbeta chain sequencing, PBMC samples were collected from trial participants at day 0 and at day 28 after the second dose. Trimming leaves V shorter by 0 bases and J shorter by 7 bases, with the junction holding 6 bases beyond the gene matches. Per the germline V gene, SGHRS is the CDR1 and YFSETQ is the CDR2. From its cysteine to its phenylalanine, the CDR3 spans 15 amino acids. Solely the CDR3 DNA is kept, with 45 bases framed from the first base.

The chain couples TRBV5-1 to TRBJ1-4; TRBD1 matches 7 bases in the middle. The clonotype was recovered from an adult who received the AZD1222 COVID-19 vaccine. Sequencing used peripheral blood, obtained 28 days after the second AZD1222 dose. The nucleotide sequence reads TGCGCCAGCAGCTTGGGTAGGGGGCAGGGTGAAAAACTGTTTTTT. Its protein product is CASSLGRGQGEKLFF.